This T cell receptor beta chain appears in the sequencing data of a study of human T cells and chemical hapten exposure. Study at large: The use of 2% DPC on roughly 2 cm by roughly 2 cm of upper inner arm skin constituted sensitization.

Noted time point: pre-sensitization, week 0. This sample's treatment: therapeutic diphenylcyclopropenone sensitization with weekly scalp DPC. This CDR3 comprises 14 residues. CDR1 and CDR2 (germline): MNHEY, SVGEGT. V shed 4 bases and J 5 bases; nucleotides not matched to a gene: 8. Via MiXCR, TCRdb re-called the RACE reads, giving one row per CDR3 protein. The table lists roughly 110,000 distinct CDR3 sequences, more than 10% of them singletons. This clonotype was counted a few times. The rearrangement links TRBV6-2 or TRBV6-3 to TRBJ2-7; the match to TRBD1 covers 7 bases. This sequence was found in a woman aged 50 to 60 with alopecia areata. Some clones in this sample may be carry-over from other donors' samples. The sample consisted of whole blood, taken in connection with sensitization to the hapten diphenylcyclopropenone (DPC). The CDR3 region has the DNA TGTGCCAGCAGTTTAGGGGGCGCGAAAAACGAGCAGTACTTC. Encoded protein: CASSLGGAKNEQYF.